This TCR beta chain was observed in a study of beta chain features in type 1 diabetes (dated by TCRdb to the late 2010s). Context from the whole study: Patients and healthy donors did not differ in mean age, gender distribution, total cell number or subset yield. In the study, TCRB repertoires of sorted circulating CD4+ T cell subsets from recently diagnosed type 1 diabetes patients were compared with those of matched healthy donors. Regulatory and stem cell-like memory subsets were obtained from only 8 patients and roughly 8 healthy donors, while naive and central memory subsets were obtained from all 30 or so donors. A total of roughly 100 million sorted cells were examined across all samples, and the number of cells per subset was strongly correlated with RNA yield. Here is what the overall study found, with its caveats: Because cDNA rather than genomic DNA was sequenced, highly expressing activated cells could have been over-represented, although no difference in activation and CD3 levels was found between groups. PCR may preferentially amplify shorter templates, but because patient and control samples were amplified and corrected together, any resulting skew would affect both groups equally. HLA sub-analyses involved small numbers of individuals, so any influence of HLA type on TCRB rearrangement remained unresolved. Patients with type 1 diabetes made fewer insertions and deleted more nucleotides at VDJ recombination sites, implying thymic rearrangement abnormalities. Type 1 diabetes patients showed a moderate but significant shortening of TCRB CDR3 length in all four CD4+ subsets. Naive, central memory and regulatory TCRB repertoires appeared to be more alike among patients than among healthy donors.

Worth noting for this clone: The antigen this receptor binds is unknown. No quality values exist for individual bases; no much larger clone is one base distant.

CDR1 and CDR2 are read off the germline V gene as MNHEY and SVGAGI. The CDR3 measures 14 amino acids from cysteine to phenylalanine. Only the CDR3 portion is preserved as DNA: 42 bases, with reading frame beginning at the first base. The junction carries 8 bases between V and J, which are trimmed by 0 bases and 5 bases respectively. The entire amount of isolated RNA was reverse transcribed using the High Capacity cDNA Reverse Transcription Kit, so the sequenced TCRB transcripts were expressed ones. Naive, central memory and regulatory T cell samples underwent deep immunoSEQ sequencing, averaging around 4 million total reads per sample. Sorted cells were lysed in RLT buffer and RNA was extracted with DNase-treated RNeasy Micro or Mini kits, depending on cell number. To prevent cross-contamination, each cell subset was processed individually, whereas patient and healthy donor samples were processed jointly. The immunoSEQ multiplex PCR was used to amplify TCRB sequences from cDNA, yielding 87-bp fragments that span the CDR3 region. Sequencing of the amplicons was done on the Illumina HiSeq platform. Per the authors' processing: Synthetic template baselines were used to correct PCR bias computationally, reads within Hamming distance 2 were collapsed, and singletons that could not be merged were discarded. By aligning reads against IMGT, V, D and J genes, CDR3 length, and insertions or deletions at six rearrangement sites were assigned. Clonotype counts were normalized to sorted cell number within each subset before computing true diversity and Gini coefficients with the tcR R package. The overlap coefficient, calculated on TCRB nucleotide sequences, was used to measure repertoire sharing. Out-of-frame TCRB sequences from naive cells were analyzed as a proxy for the pre-selection repertoire. The immuneACCESS repertoire file appears here via TCRdb, limited to in-frame rearrangements. These files lack a portion of the clones; in checked studies, under half of the deficit traces to unresolved V genes, and the cause of the others is not known. V, J and clone size are taken as reported in that table, and D and trimming were inferred from the DNA itself. For this sample there are around 250,000 clones; less than 30% appear just once. Clones ranked in the top ten supply around 0.011% of the sample.

From each donor, a single peripheral blood sample of roughly 0.11 L on average was drawn into heparinised tubes. A BD FACSAria II was used to sort naive, central memory, regulatory and stem cell-like memory CD4+ T cells with a panel that included CD45RO, CCR7, CD25, CD127, CD95 and CD27. A purity above 95% was achieved for all sorted populations. PBMCs were isolated right away by Lymphoprep density gradient centrifugation and were stained directly, without culture. So that batch effects would be minimized, each experiment stained and sorted samples in pairs, pairing one healthy donor with one patient.

Here the chain combines TRBV6-5 and TRBJ1-5; no D gene can be assigned with confidence. The receptor was derived from a woman aged 25 to 39 with type 1 diabetes. The sample consisted of naive CD4+ T cells from blood. Per the publication, the cell subset or site label means: true naive CD4+ T cells. DNA sequence: TGTGCCAGCAGTTACTCCCCCCTTGATCAGCCCCAGCATTTT. It specifies CASSYSPLDQPQHF.